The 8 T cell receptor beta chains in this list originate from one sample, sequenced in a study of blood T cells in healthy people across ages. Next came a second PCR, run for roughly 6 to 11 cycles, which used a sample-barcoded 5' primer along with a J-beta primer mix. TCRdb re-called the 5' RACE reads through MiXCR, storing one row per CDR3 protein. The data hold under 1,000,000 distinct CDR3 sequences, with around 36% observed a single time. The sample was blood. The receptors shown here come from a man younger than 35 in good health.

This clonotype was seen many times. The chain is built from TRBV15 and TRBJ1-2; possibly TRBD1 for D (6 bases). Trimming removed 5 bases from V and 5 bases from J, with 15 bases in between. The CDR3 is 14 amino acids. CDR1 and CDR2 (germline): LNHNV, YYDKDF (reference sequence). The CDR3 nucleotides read TGTGCCACCAGCCCGAGGGGGAATAATTATGGCTACACCTTC. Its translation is CATSPRGNNYGYTF.

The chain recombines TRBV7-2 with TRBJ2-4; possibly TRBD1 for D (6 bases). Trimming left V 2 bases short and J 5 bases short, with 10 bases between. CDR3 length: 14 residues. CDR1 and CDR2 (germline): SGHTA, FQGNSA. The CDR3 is CASSLSGQQNIQYF. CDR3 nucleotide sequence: TGTGCCAGCAGCTTATCCGGACAGCAAAACATTCAGTACTTC.

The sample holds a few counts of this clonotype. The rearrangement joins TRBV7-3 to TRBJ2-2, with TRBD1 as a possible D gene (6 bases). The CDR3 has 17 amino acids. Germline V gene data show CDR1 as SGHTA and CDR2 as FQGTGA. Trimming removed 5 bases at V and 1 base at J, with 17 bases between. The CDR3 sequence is CASSPHTGTMNTGELFF. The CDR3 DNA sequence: TGTGCCAGCAGCCCTCATACCGGGACAATGAACACCGGGGAGCTGTTTTTT.

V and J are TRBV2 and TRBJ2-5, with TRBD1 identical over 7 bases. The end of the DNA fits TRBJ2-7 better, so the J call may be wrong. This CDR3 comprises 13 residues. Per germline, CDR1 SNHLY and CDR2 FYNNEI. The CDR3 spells CASSEMTGTEQYF. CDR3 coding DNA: TGTGCCAGCAGCGAGATGACAGGGACCGAGCAGTACTTC.

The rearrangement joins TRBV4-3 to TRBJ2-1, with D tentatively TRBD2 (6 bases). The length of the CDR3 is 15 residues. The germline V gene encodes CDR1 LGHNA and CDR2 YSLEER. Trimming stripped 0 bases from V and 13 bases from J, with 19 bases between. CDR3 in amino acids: CASSQDATSGETQFF. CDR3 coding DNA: TGCGCCAGCAGCCAAGATGCTACATCGGGGGAGACCCAGTTCTTC.

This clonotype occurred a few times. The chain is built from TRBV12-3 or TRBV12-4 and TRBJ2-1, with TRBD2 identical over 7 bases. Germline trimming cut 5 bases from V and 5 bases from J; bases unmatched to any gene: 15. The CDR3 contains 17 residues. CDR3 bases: TGTGCCAGCAGTCCACGTTTCGCAGCGGGGACCCACAATGAGCAGTTCTTC. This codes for CASSPRFAAGTHNEQFF.

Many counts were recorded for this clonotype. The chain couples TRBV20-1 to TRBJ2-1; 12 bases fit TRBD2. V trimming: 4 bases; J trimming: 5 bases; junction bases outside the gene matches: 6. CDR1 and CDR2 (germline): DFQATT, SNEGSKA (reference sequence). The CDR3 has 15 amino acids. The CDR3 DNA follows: TGCAGTGCTAACAGACTAGCGGGGGAAAACAATGAGCAGTTCTTC. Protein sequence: CSANRLAGENNEQFF.

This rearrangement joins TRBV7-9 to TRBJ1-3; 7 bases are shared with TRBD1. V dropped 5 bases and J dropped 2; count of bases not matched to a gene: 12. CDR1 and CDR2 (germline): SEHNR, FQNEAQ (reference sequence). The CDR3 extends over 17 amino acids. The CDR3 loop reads CASSHPDRVAAGNTIYF. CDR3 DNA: TGTGCCAGCAGCCACCCCGACAGGGTCGCGGCTGGAAACACCATATATTTT.